What follows are 14 T cell receptor beta chains derived from one specimen sequenced in a study of T cells after yellow fever vaccination (dated by TCRdb to the late 2010s). The library was generated by 5' RACE. The data were produced on an Illumina NovaSeq 6000. TCRdb reworked the public reads: Q25 trimming with fastp, MiXCR clone assembly, productive beta chains retained. Rows with a matching CDR3 protein are joined into one entry that keeps the most common DNA and genes. Recorded for this sample are a few hundred thousand distinct CDR3 sequences; under 3.5% of them occurred a single time. The ten largest clones take up roughly 3.2% of the sample. In light of the paper, this sample's treatment or condition label describes: live attenuated yellow fever vaccine strain. The sample here was CD4+ T cells sorted from PBMCs, taken 10 days after the yellow fever booster vaccination. The receptors shown here come from a man aged 18 to 29 who received the YFV17D yellow fever vaccine.

Only a few counts were recorded for this clonotype. CDR3 DNA: TGCGCCAGCAGCCCAACTCTTCCCGAGAATGACAATGAGCAGTTCTTC. Translating gives CASSPTLPENDNEQFF. The chain joins TRBV5-1 to TRBJ2-1; no firm D call. Germline CDR1 reads SGHRS; CDR2 reads YFSETQ. The CDR3 runs to 16 residues. Trimming removed 4 bases from V and 5 bases from J, with 19 bases in between. Drawing the rest from reference TRBV5-1 and TRBJ2-1, the complete variable domain is KAGVTQTPRYLIKTRGQQVTLSCSPISGHRSVSWYQQTPGQGLQFLFEYFSETQRNKGNFPGRFSGRQFSNSRSEMNVSTLELGDSALYLCASSPTLPENDNEQFFGPGTRLTVL.

In this sample, this clonotype turned up many times. This sequence joins TRBV5-6 and TRBJ2-1; TRBD1 agrees at 11 bases. V lost 2 bases and J lost 10; bases outside the gene matches: 5. The CDR3 is 14 amino acids. Germline-derived CDR1 and CDR2 are SGHDT and YYEEEE. CDR3 amino acids: CASSLGQGAYEQFF. The CDR3 coding sequence is TGTGCCAGCAGCTTAGGACAGGGGGCGTACGAGCAGTTCTTC. Full variable domain (outside the CDR3, taken from reference TRBV5-6 and TRBJ2-1): DAGVTQSPTHLIKTRGQQVTLRCSPKSGHDTVSWYQQALGQGPQFIFQYYEEEERQRGNFPDRFSGHQFPNYSSELNVNALLLGDSALYLCASSLGQGAYEQFFGPGTRLTVL.

The V and J genes are TRBV18 and TRBJ2-7; 8 bases fit TRBD2. V dropped 4 bases and J dropped 3; count of bases not matched to a gene: 8. The CDR3 spans 15 residues. Germline CDR1 KGHSH, CDR2 LQKENI. The CDR3 sequence: CASSLIPGLGYEQYF. CDR3 in DNA: TGTGCCAGCTCACTTATCCCGGGACTAGGCTACGAGCAGTACTTC.

This sequence joins TRBV3-1 and TRBJ1-1, with D hard to call. V lost 4 bases, J lost 2 bases, and 11 bases lay in between. The germline CDR1 and CDR2 sequences are LGHDT and YNNKEL (reference sequence). The CDR3 sequence is 14 residues long. As DNA, the CDR3 is TGTGCCAGCAGCCCCCATGACCCCAACACTGAAGCTTTCTTT. Its translation: CASSPHDPNTEAFF.

This clonotype showed up many times. The V call is TRBV7-9, the J call TRBJ1-4; 10 nucleotides agree with TRBD1. The CDR3 has 17 amino acids. CDR1 and CDR2 from the germline V gene are SEHNR and FQNEAQ (reference sequence). J was trimmed by 8 bases and V by 3 bases; bases with no gene match: 12. This chain's CDR3 is CASSFQRDRGVVEKLFF. The CDR3 DNA reads as TGTGCCAGCAGCTTCCAGCGGGACAGGGGAGTAGTGGAAAAACTGTTTTTT.

The V and J genes are TRBV5-1 and TRBJ1-1; D not resolved. CDR1 SGHRS and CDR2 YFSETQ come from the germline V gene. Trimming stripped 2 bases from V and 4 bases from J, with 12 bases between. The CDR3 length is 14 residues. Here the CDR3 DNA reads TGCGCCAGCAGCTTTGCGGGAGAGGGCACTGAAGCTTTCTTT. Translation: CASSFAGEGTEAFF.

This clonotype was seen a handful of times. The chain is built from TRBV24-1 and TRBJ2-7; D gene ambiguous. The V gene lost 3 bases and the J gene lost 2 bases, with 7 bases spanning the gap. CDR1 KGHDR and CDR2 SFDVKD come from the germline V gene. This CDR3 is 13 amino acids long. The CDR3 DNA sequence: TGTGCCACCAGTGATCCTCGGACCTACGAGCAGTACTTC. Translating gives CATSDPRTYEQYF.

This chain connects TRBV20-1 to TRBJ2-5; 8 nucleotides agree with TRBD2. The CDR3 consists of 14 residues. V shed 2 bases and J 7 bases; nucleotides not matched to a gene: 9. Per the germline V gene, CDR1 is DFQATT and CDR2 is SNEGSKA (reference sequence). CDR3: CSARPPGLVGTQYF. In nucleotides, the CDR3 is TGCAGTGCTAGACCCCCGGGACTAGTGGGGACCCAGTACTTC.

This clonotype has a count of ten or more. This sequence joins TRBV4-3 and TRBJ2-5; D possibly corresponds to TRBD1 (6 bases). CDR1 and CDR2 from the germline V gene are LGHNA and YSLEER. V was trimmed by 0 bases and J by 5 bases, leaving 13 bases between them. This CDR3 is 15 amino acids long. The CDR3 nucleotides are TGCGCCAGCAGCCAAGATATTACAGGGTGGGAGACCCAGTACTTC. Translating gives CASSQDITGWETQYF.

This chain uses TRBV12-3 or TRBV12-4 with TRBJ2-7, with 9 nucleotides matching TRBD2. The CDR3 extends over 14 amino acids. J was trimmed by 8 bases and V by 4 bases; bases with no gene match: 9. CDR3 sequence: CASSWASGNHQQYF. CDR3 nucleotides: TGTGCCAGCAGTTGGGCTAGCGGGAACCATCAGCAGTACTTC.

This clonotype was seen repeatedly, ten times or more. CDR3 loop: CASSLRVGNTEAFF. The CDR3 coding sequence is TGTGCCAGCAGTTTACGGGTAGGAAACACTGAAGCTTTCTTT. This rearrangement joins TRBV12-3 or TRBV12-4 to TRBJ1-1; D uncertain. The V and J ends lost 2 bases and 2 bases respectively, with 9 bases between them. The CDR3 covers 14 residues.

The CDR3 protein is CASSLAGAIYNEQFF. In DNA, the CDR3 is TGTGCCAGCAGTCTAGCGGGGGCGATCTACAATGAGCAGTTCTTC. The V gene is TRBV2, the J gene TRBJ2-1; 10 nucleotides match TRBD2. After removal of 5 bases from V and 3 bases from J, the junction contained 4 bases not matched to a gene. The length of the CDR3 is 15 residues. Germline V lookup: CDR1 SNHLY, CDR2 FYNNEI.

For the CDR3, the DNA is TGTGCCAGCAGCTTGGCGGGCGGGGGGACCCTTGGGGAGCAGTTCTTC. Protein: CASSLAGGGTLGEQFF. The V and J genes are TRBV5-4 and TRBJ2-1; 8 bases fit TRBD2. V lost 0 bases to trimming and J lost 10 bases; unmatched junction nucleotides: 12. The CDR3 runs 16 residues. Germline CDR1 reads SGHNT; CDR2 reads YYREEE (reference sequence).

This clonotype appeared a few times. CDR3 coding DNA: TGCGCCAGCAGCTCATTTTCACAGAACCCCCAAGAGACCCAGTACTTC. This codes for CASSSFSQNPQETQYF. V and J are TRBV5-1 and TRBJ2-5; D gene unclear. Germline V gene data show CDR1 as SGHRS and CDR2 as YFSETQ. Trimming left V 3 bases short and J 1 base short, with 16 bases between. There are 16 residues in the CDR3. Full variable domain (rest looked up from reference TRBV5-1 and TRBJ2-5): KAGVTQTPRYLIKTRGQQVTLSCSPISGHRSVSWYQQTPGQGLQFLFEYFSETQRNKGNFPGRFSGRQFSNSRSEMNVSTLELGDSALYLCASSSFSQNPQETQYFGPGTRLLVL.